One and the same sample provided the 16 T cell receptor beta chains below, sequenced in a study of T cells in Graves' hyperthyroidism and ophthalmopathy (dated by TCRdb to the late 2010s). Library preparation employed multiplex PCR. Sequencer: Illumina HiSeq 2000. The TCR beta CDR3 regions were amplified from RNA transcripts. The TCR CDR3 was subjected to a first round of RT-PCR using the HTBI primer set and the Qiagen OneStep RT-PCR kit. TCRdb passed the public sequencing reads through fastp at Q25 and MiXCR, retaining productive beta sequences. Entries are consolidated by CDR3 protein sequence, retaining the most common genes and DNA. The sample table contains about 480,000 distinct CDR3 sequences; only one count was recorded for over 13% of them. The top ten clones comprise roughly 17% of the sample. The sequenced sample was blood. Every receptor here comes from a woman between 18 and 29 years old with Graves' hyperthyroidism.

This clonotype was observed a single time. The V and J genes are TRBV5-6 and TRBJ2-1; no clear D. This CDR3 is 13 amino acids long. Germline V gives CDR1 SGHDT, CDR2 YYEEEE. V lost 0 bases and J 6 bases, leaving 7 bases between the germline ends. The CDR3 sequence is CASSLAISNEQFF. For the CDR3, the DNA is TGTGCCAGCAGCTTGGCCATTTCCAATGAGCAGTTCTTC.

Concerning this clonotype itself: Likely a read error: the CDR3 ends without its conserved phenylalanine or tryptophan. The chain uses TRBV24-1 and TRBJ1-2; 9 bases are a match to TRBD1. Germline CDR1 is KGHDR and CDR2 is SFDVKD. The CDR3 is made up of 16 amino acids. With 2 bases clipped from V and 4 bases from J, the junction kept 7 bases outside the gene matches. The CDR3, as DNA: TGTGCCACCAGTGATTCCGGGACAGGGCGGGCCTATGGCTACACCCTC. Translated: CATSDSGTGRAYGYTL.

Many counts were recorded for this clonotype. This rearrangement joins TRBV12-3 or TRBV12-4 to TRBJ2-1; 9 nucleotides agree with TRBD2. The CDR3 sequence is 16 residues long. The V gene end was trimmed by 4 bases and the J gene end by 1 base; junction bases not matched to a gene: 5. CDR3 DNA sequence: TGTGCCAGCAGTTATGCGGGAGGGCTTTCCTACAATGAGCAGTTCTTC. It encodes CASSYAGGLSYNEQFF.

This clonotype has a count of ten or more. The CDR3 is CASSFFGRRETQYF. CDR3 DNA: TGTGCCAGCAGTTTTTTCGGGCGCAGAGAGACCCAGTACTTC. The chain recombines TRBV12-3 or TRBV12-4 with TRBJ2-5, with D hard to call. The CDR3 has 14 residues. The germline V and J ends were trimmed by 3 bases and 4 bases, with 12 bases remaining between them.

This clonotype was seen only a few times. The gene calls are TRBV19 and TRBJ1-2; possible D gene TRBD1, 6 bases. Germline values: CDR1 LNHDA, CDR2 SQIVND (reference sequence). This CDR3 has 14 amino acids. V lost 0 bases, J lost 5 bases, and 10 bases lay in between. CDR3 DNA sequence: TGTGCCAGTAGTATAGAGGGGGCGGGGTATGGCTACACCTTC. Its protein is CASSIEGAGYGYTF.

This chain joins TRBV4-1 and TRBJ1-2, with D perhaps TRBD1 (6 bases). CDR1 and CDR2 (germline): MGHRA, YSYEKL. V dropped 4 bases and J dropped 8 bases, with 20 bases sitting between them. The CDR3 totals 15 residues. CDR3 amino acids: CASSRGQGSSLGYTF. The CDR3 region has the DNA TGCGCCAGCAGCCGAGGGCAGGGGTCCTCCCTAGGCTACACCTTC.

This rearrangement joins TRBV27 to TRBJ2-7; D gene unclear. CDR1 is MNHEY, CDR2 SMNVEV, per germline (reference sequence). V was cut by 0 bases and J by 2 bases, with 8 bases left in between. This CDR3 has 14 amino acids. The CDR3 region has the DNA TGTGCCAGCAGTTTATCGAGGCTAGCCTACGAGCAGTACTTC. This codes for CASSLSRLAYEQYF.

This clonotype was counted ten times or more. The chain is built from TRBV7-9 and TRBJ1-2, with D possibly being TRBD1 (6 bases). The CDR3 has 15 amino acids. The V and J ends lost 5 bases and 7 bases respectively, with 20 bases between them. Germline V gene sequence: CDR1 SEHNR, CDR2 FQNEAQ (reference sequence). CDR3 sequence (DNA): TGTGCCAGCAGCCAGCCCCCTACGACAGGTGGTGGCTACACCTTC. It codes for CASSQPPTTGGGYTF.

The chain recombines TRBV6-5 with TRBJ2-1, with D perhaps matching TRBD2 (6 bases). The V and J ends lost 0 bases and 4 bases respectively, with 13 bases between them. This CDR3 is 16 amino acids long. CDR1 MNHEY and CDR2 SVGAGI come from the germline V gene. The CDR3 DNA reads TGTGCCAGCAGTTACTCGGGGCGGGAACCGTACAATGAGCAGTTCTTC. It specifies CASSYSGREPYNEQFF.

This clonotype was recorded at least ten times. This sequence joins TRBV11-3 and TRBJ2-2; 10 bases map to TRBD2. The CDR3 runs to 16 residues. The germline gives CDR1 SGHNT, CDR2 YENEEA. J gave up 0 bases and V 5 bases, and 3 bases lay outside the gene matches. The CDR3 DNA reads as TGTGCCAGCAGCGAAGGACTAGCGGCGAACACCGGGGAGCTGTTTTTT. It translates to CASSEGLAANTGELFF.

The V gene is TRBV29-1, the J gene TRBJ1-1; perhaps TRBD1 as D (5 bases). CDR1 and CDR2 (germline): SQVTM, ANQGSEA. The CDR3 runs 15 residues. Trimming took off 5 bases at V and 1 base at J, with 17 bases between the two ends. The CDR3 sequence: CSVPSQGSGNTEAFF. The DNA for the CDR3 is TGCAGCGTTCCCTCTCAGGGATCCGGGAACACTGAAGCTTTCTTT.

V is TRBV20-1 and J is TRBJ2-3, with TRBD1 matching over 9 bases. The CDR3 is made up of 12 amino acids. With V trimmed by 6 bases and J by 7 bases, 5 bases remained unmatched. Germline CDR1 and CDR2: DFQATT and SNEGSKA (reference sequence). The CDR3 DNA sequence: TGCAGTGCCAGGACAGGGGTAAATACGCAGTATTTT. Protein sequence: CSARTGVNTQYF.

This clonotype has just one count. Since a much larger clone is just one base distant, this may be a read error. The chain has TRBV2 and TRBJ2-5; weak D call: TRBD2 (5 bases). Germline-derived CDR1 and CDR2 are SNHLY and FYNNEI. Deletions cut 8 bases from V and 2 bases from J, with 12 bases between. The CDR3 has 13 residues. The DNA for the CDR3 is TGTGCCAGCGAAGCGGACCGGCAAGAGACCCAGTACTTC. It encodes CASEADRQETQYF.

This clonotype occurred many times. The chain has TRBV12-5 and TRBJ2-1; D is possibly TRBD2 (5 bases). The germline CDR1 and CDR2 sequences are LGHNT and FRNRAP. The CDR3 covers 14 residues. V lost 7 bases and J lost 0, with 10 bases in between. CDR3 nucleotide sequence: TGTGCTAGTGTTTATAGCGACTCCTACAATGAGCAGTTCTTC. Its translation is CASVYSDSYNEQFF.

On this clonotype: One end of the junction varies from germline; a read error may be responsible. The chain's CDR3 is CASSRSAGDNEQFF. The CDR3, as DNA: TGTGCCAGCAGTAGATCTGCGGGAGACAACGAGCAGTTCTTC. The chain recombines TRBV12-3 or TRBV12-4 with TRBJ2-1, with 7 bases matching TRBD2. The CDR3 length is 14 residues.

The chain carries TRBV20-1 and TRBJ1-5, with D possibly being TRBD1 (6 bases). V dropped 0 bases and J dropped 0 bases, with 12 bases sitting between them. The germline gives CDR1 DFQATT, CDR2 SNEGSKA (reference sequence). There are 16 residues in the CDR3. CDR3 DNA sequence: TGCAGTGCTAGAGATAGGGGGGGTAGTAGCAATCAGCCCCAGCATTTT. It yields the protein CSARDRGGSSNQPQHF.